This T cell receptor (beta chain) was obtained from a study of CD8 T cells in ankylosing spondylitis. Regarding the study as a whole: Disease-linked clones reportedly concentrated significantly in matched ankylosing spondylitis synovial fluid. Clones that were linked to disease were CD8+ and were relatively rare in peripheral blood. A TCR beta motif made of eight highly homologous variants seemed typical of ankylosing spondylitis blood. Before this, some motif variants had been reported in reactive arthritis synovial fluid and blood.

This clonotype came up a few times. Its antigen is still unknown. This CDR3 has 14 residues. In germline, CDR1 is KGHSH, CDR2 LQKENI. V lost 1 base and J 4 bases, leaving 10 bases between the germline ends. Each TCR beta library was made by quantitative 5'-RACE that incorporated molecular barcodes. TCRdb reprocessed the 5' RACE reads via MiXCR and lists one record per CDR3 protein. The profile shows 350,000 or so distinct CDR3 sequences, 6.5% to 10% of them singletons. The sequence was obtained from a male donor with ankylosing spondylitis. Specimen: blood, either unsorted or a sorted T cell fraction (not recorded which). The chain uses TRBV18 and TRBJ2-5; unclear D gene. CDR3 protein: CASSPLASRETQYF. CDR3 nucleotides: TGTGCCAGCTCACCACTTGCTTCGCGAGAGACCCAGTACTTC.